This T cell receptor beta chain appears in the sequencing data of a study of cytomegalovirus exposure and HLA in healthy donors. Study conclusions and caveats: A later examination showed that TCR association rates differed by HLA locus, with DRB1 most and HLA-C fewest.

The PCR used 60 Vbeta and 13 Jbeta primers. Repertoires were generated with immunoSEQ multiplex PCR, while TCRdb's copy carries only in-frame clones and drops some. The sample lists just over 150,000 clones, roughly 80% occurring once. The CDR3 consists of 14 residues. V lost 1 base to trimming and J lost 6 bases, with 10 bases between them. Germline loops: CDR1 MGHDK, CDR2 SYGVNS. In its sample, this clone was seen once. Its specificity is unknown. The sample was PBMCs. The chain uses TRBV25-1 and TRBJ2-1; possible D gene TRBD2, 6 bases. This TCR was recovered from a woman in her twenties or thirties in good health and CMV-seronegative. CDR3 sequence reads: CASSEWRAANEQFF. CDR3 bases: TGTGCCAGCAGTGAATGGAGGGCCGCCAATGAGCAGTTCTTC.